The 9 T cell receptor beta chains given below trace back to one sample, sequenced in a study of Tregs in tolerant kidney transplant recipients. The method was immunoSEQ multiplex PCR; TCRdb's version includes in-frame clones alone and lacks a portion of them. This sample's clone table lists approximately 50,000 clones. The sequenced sample was CD4+ T cells from blood, obtained before the transplant. The receptors stem from a human donor who received a combined kidney and bone marrow transplant.

About this clone: With the read ending 3 residues before the CDR3 end, the germline J gene is used to fill in that end. V is TRBV7-2 and J is TRBJ2-5; weak D call: TRBD1 (5 bases). V dropped 2 bases and J dropped 1 base, with 11 bases sitting between them. Germline loops: CDR1 SGHTA, CDR2 FQGNSA. The CDR3 is made up of 15 amino acids. The chain's CDR3 is CASSLLARAQETQYF. The part of the CDR3 DNA that was read is TGTGCCAGCAGCTTATTGGCCAGGGCCCAAGAGACC.

As for this clone: The CDR3 end falls 3 residues outside the read, so it is completed with the germline J gene. The chain joins TRBV7-6 to TRBJ2-2; 8 bases line up with TRBD2. In germline, CDR1 is SGHVS, CDR2 FNYEAQ. CDR3 size: 16 residues. V lost 5 bases, J lost 6 bases, and 11 bases stayed unmatched. The CDR3 region is CASSPIAGFLPGELFF. The CDR3 bases that were read are TGTGCCAGCAGCCCAATAGCGGGGTTTCTTCCCGGGGAG.

Turning to this clone: The read comes to an end 3 residues before the CDR3 does, leaving the germline J gene to fill in the end. J is TRBJ1-4 and V is TRBV18; no reliable D call. Trimming took off 1 base at V and 6 bases at J, with 6 bases between the two ends. The CDR3 is 13 amino acids. Germline assignment: CDR1 KGHSH and CDR2 LQKENI. This chain's CDR3 is CASSPQGYEKLFF. The sequenced part of the CDR3 DNA is TGTGCCAGCTCACCACAAGGGTATGAAAAA.

This CDR3 is CASSASSGVTNEKLFF. CDR3 DNA, as far as it was read: TGTGCCAGCTCAGCGAGCTCAGGGGTGACTAATGAAAAA. This chain joins TRBV18 and TRBJ1-4; D may be TRBD1 (6 bases). The CDR3 extends 3 residues past the end of the read, so its final part is completed from the germline J gene. Germline loops: CDR1 KGHSH, CDR2 LQKENI. V lost 5 bases to trimming and J lost 2 bases, with 15 bases between them. The CDR3 contains 16 residues.

Note on this clone: The read stops 3 residues short of the end of the CDR3; the missing end is completed from the germline J gene. The V gene is TRBV19, the J gene TRBJ1-5, with TRBD1 as a possible D gene (6 bases). From germline, CDR1 is LNHDA and CDR2 SQIVND (reference sequence). Trimming took off 4 bases at V and 2 bases at J, with 15 bases between the two ends. The CDR3 is made up of 16 amino acids. Incomplete CDR3 DNA: TGTGCCAGTAGTACCGTACAGGGTTCGCGCAATCAGCCC. Its protein product is CASSTVQGSRNQP. The whole CDR3 sequence reads CASSTVQGSRNQPQHF. The whole variable domain, remainder taken from reference TRBV19 and TRBJ1-5, is DGGITQSPKYLFRKEGQNVTLSCEQNLNHDAMYWYRQDPGQGLRLIYYSQIVNDFQKGDIAEGYSVSREKKESFPLTVTSAQKNPTAFYLCASSTVQGSRNQPQHFGDGTRLSIL.

In the case of this clone: The read ends 3 residues early relative to the CDR3; the germline J gene fills the gap. The chain uses TRBV19 and TRBJ2-3; TRBD1 matches 11 bases. The CDR3 loop spans 15 amino acids. The trim removed 7 bases at V and 4 bases at J, leaving 7 bases unmatched. Germline-derived CDR1 and CDR2 are LNHDA and SQIVND (reference sequence). The covered CDR3 bases are TGTGCCAGTACCGGGGACAGGGGGAAGGCAGATACG. Its protein is CASTGDRGKADT. The CDR3 in its entirety is CASTGDRGKADTQYF.

A remark on this clone: The read terminates 3 residues before the CDR3 end, so the remaining end is supplied by the germline J gene. The chain recombines TRBV18 with TRBJ1-4; D unresolved. Germline loops: CDR1 KGHSH, CDR2 LQKENI. The CDR3 has 13 amino acids. V shed 8 bases and J shed 0 bases, with 7 bases lying between them. Partial CDR3 DNA: TGTGCCAGCCCCCAGGCAACTAATGAAAAA. Translated: CASPQATNEK. The CDR3 as a whole reads CASPQATNEKLFF. Full variable domain (outside the CDR3, taken from reference TRBV18 and TRBJ1-4): NAGVMQNPRHLVRRRGQEARLRCSPMKGHSHVYWYRQLPEEGLKFMVYLQKENIIDESGMPKERFSAEFPKEGPSILRIQQVVRGDSAAYFCASPQATNEKLFFGSGTQLSVL.

Turning to this clone: The read is 3 residues too short to cover the CDR3 end, so that end is filled in from the germline J gene. The V call is TRBV7-2, the J call TRBJ2-5, with 8 bases matching TRBD2. V dropped 5 bases and J dropped 4; count of bases not matched to a gene: 9. CDR3 length: 15 amino acids. Germline values: CDR1 SGHTA, CDR2 FQGNSA. The DNA read from the CDR3 is TGTGCCAGCAGCCCTCGAGCGGGAGCGAGAGAGACC. This encodes CASSPRAGARET. The CDR3 in its entirety is CASSPRAGARETQYF.

A note on this clone: Read sequence stops 3 residues before the CDR3 end, and the germline J gene provides the missing end. J is TRBJ2-3 and V is TRBV20-1; tentatively, D is TRBD1 (6 bases). There are 15 residues in the CDR3. Germline CDR1 reads DFQATT; CDR2 reads SNEGSKA (reference sequence). V lost 4 bases and J 0 bases, leaving 14 bases between the germline ends. CDR3 protein: CSATPMGASTDTQYF. CDR3 bases read: TGCAGTGCTACCCCTATGGGGGCTAGCACAGATACG.